Each of the 19 T cell receptor beta chains below was sequenced from the same sample in a study of T cells after yellow fever vaccination. Via MiXCR, TCRdb re-called the 5' RACE reads, giving one row per CDR3 protein. The table has roughly 300,000 distinct CDR3 sequences, around 7.3% seen once; the top ten hold over 15%. Sequenced material: PBMCs, taken about 41 days after the first yellow fever vaccination. These receptors originate from a man between 18 and 35 years old who received the YFV17D yellow fever vaccine.

This clonotype has more than one count but fewer than ten. V usage is TRBV10-3 and J usage is TRBJ2-7, with D unclear. Per germline, CDR1 ENHRY and CDR2 SYGVKD. This CDR3 is built from 15 residues. Trimming took 2 bases from V and 2 from J, leaving 13 bases between them. CDR3 amino acids: CAISERAQKTYEQYF. The CDR3 nucleotides are TGTGCCATCAGTGAGCGGGCACAGAAAACCTACGAGCAGTACTTC.

The sample holds many counts of this clonotype. V and J are TRBV5-6 and TRBJ2-5; tentative D call: TRBD1 (5 bases). The germline CDR1 and CDR2 sequences are SGHDT and YYEEEE. This CDR3 has 14 amino acids. The ends were cut back, 0 bases at V and 0 bases at J, with 6 bases in the middle. The CDR3 region is CASSLGQHQETQYF. In DNA, the CDR3 is TGTGCCAGCAGCTTGGGACAGCACCAAGAGACCCAGTACTTC.

The gene calls are TRBV12-3 or TRBV12-4 and TRBJ2-3; maybe TRBD1 (6 bases). This CDR3 is built from 12 residues. The V end was cut by 7 bases, the J end by 6 bases, with 11 bases between. The CDR3 spells CASKLRGDTQYF. The CDR3 nucleotides read TGTGCCAGCAAACTGAGGGGGGATACGCAGTATTTT.

This clonotype was seen more than once but under ten times. The chain recombines TRBV4-2 with TRBJ1-5; weak D call: TRBD1 (6 bases). Germline V lookup: CDR1 LGHNA, CDR2 YNFKEQ. This CDR3 contains 16 residues. V was pared by 4 bases and J by 7 bases, with 20 bases between. In nucleotides, the CDR3 is TGTGCCAGCAGCCCGGTTGGCGACGGGGGCGGCCAGCCCCAGCATTTT. Encoded protein: CASSPVGDGGGQPQHF.

This chain connects TRBV6-1 to TRBJ2-5; 10 bases line up with TRBD2. Germline CDR1 reads MNHNS; CDR2 reads SASEGT. The CDR3 loop spans 17 amino acids. J gave up 5 bases and V 8 bases, and 17 bases lay outside the gene matches. The CDR3 loop is CASGASGGGMIWETQYF. CDR3 sequence (DNA): TGTGCCAGCGGGGCAAGCGGGGGGGGAATGATTTGGGAGACCCAGTACTTC.

The chain is built from TRBV12-3 or TRBV12-4 and TRBJ1-4; 8 bases map to TRBD1. J was trimmed by 1 base and V by 5 bases; bases with no gene match: 6. CDR3 length: 16 residues. The CDR3 sequence is CASSNRGGLTNEKLFF. The CDR3 DNA follows: TGTGCCAGCAGTAACAGGGGGGGGTTAACTAATGAAAAACTGTTTTTT.

The sample holds many counts of this clonotype. The gene calls are TRBV28 and TRBJ2-5; 8 positions match TRBD2. The CDR3 consists of 17 residues. V shed 3 bases and J 0 bases; nucleotides not matched to a gene: 9. CDR1 and CDR2 from the germline V gene are MDHEN and SYDVKM. The chain's CDR3 is CASSLWVGGGNQETQYF. CDR3 nucleotide sequence: TGTGCCAGCAGTTTGTGGGTAGGCGGGGGGAACCAAGAGACCCAGTACTTC.

This clonotype was seen more than once but under ten times. The chain has TRBV24-1 and TRBJ2-6, with 7 positions matching TRBD1. V was clipped by 4 bases and J by 0 bases; unmatched bases: 11. The CDR3 runs 19 residues. Germline V CDR1 and CDR2: KGHDR, SFDVKD. The CDR3 DNA sequence: TGTGCCACCAGTGACTGGCGGACAGGCTTAAGCTCTGGGGCCAACGTCCTGACTTTC. Encoded protein: CATSDWRTGLSSGANVLTF.

This clonotype was detected a few times. V is TRBV11-2 and J is TRBJ2-3; 9 nucleotides line up with TRBD2. J lost 2 bases, V lost 5 bases, and 17 bases had no gene match. This CDR3 has 19 residues. The V gene's germline CDR1 is SGHAT and CDR2 FQNNGV. CDR3 nucleotides: TGTGCCAGCAGCCCTCTTCATATAAGCGGGGGGCCTCTCACAGATACGCAGTATTTT. Its translation: CASSPLHISGGPLTDTQYF.

This clonotype was found a few times. This chain joins TRBV7-6 and TRBJ2-1; D is unclear. This CDR3 comprises 16 residues. The ends were cut back, 4 bases at V and 0 bases at J, with 13 bases in the middle. Per the germline V gene, CDR1 is SGHVS and CDR2 is FNYEAQ. CDR3 protein: CASSSPQGSSYNEQFF. CDR3 nucleotides: TGTGCCAGCAGCTCCCCGCAAGGTAGCTCCTACAATGAGCAGTTCTTC. The complete variable domain, with remaining parts taken from reference TRBV7-6 and TRBJ2-1, reads GAGVSQSPRYKVTKRGQDVALRCDPISGHVSLYWYRQALGQGPEFLTYFNYEAQQDKSGLPNDRFSAERPEGSISTLTIQRTEQRDSAMYRCASSSPQGSSYNEQFFGPGTRLTVL.

In its sample, this clonotype was seen many times. This chain uses TRBV4-1 with TRBJ2-1, with D unresolved. Trimming left V 0 bases short and J 5 bases short, with 2 bases between. Germline CDR1 and CDR2: MGHRA and YSYEKL. CDR3 length equals 12 residues. CDR3 sequence reads: CASSQDDNEQFF. The DNA for the CDR3 is TGCGCCAGCAGCCAAGATGACAATGAGCAGTTCTTC.

V is TRBV9 and J is TRBJ1-2; D unclear. The germline V and J ends were trimmed by 4 bases and 4 bases, with 14 bases remaining between them. This CDR3 region has 14 residues. From germline, CDR1 is SGDLS and CDR2 YYNGEE. The CDR3: CASSSKPGPYGYTF. For the CDR3, the DNA is TGTGCCAGCAGCTCCAAGCCCGGACCCTATGGCTACACCTTC. Full variable domain (remainder filled in from reference TRBV9 and TRBJ1-2): DSGVTQTPKHLITATGQRVTLRCSPRSGDLSVYWYQQSLDQGLQFLIQYYNGEERAKGNILERFSAQQFPDLHSELNLSSLELGDSALYFCASSSKPGPYGYTFGSGTRLTVV.

The V gene is TRBV7-2, the J gene TRBJ2-5, with D unresolved. The V and J ends lost 4 bases and 5 bases respectively, with 8 bases between them. Germline V gene data show CDR1 as SGHTA and CDR2 as FQGNSA. The CDR3 has 12 amino acids. CDR3 nucleotides: TGTGCCAGCAGCTCCATCCTGGAGACCCAGTACTTC. It translates to CASSSILETQYF.

This clonotype has more than one count but fewer than ten. The V gene is TRBV5-1, the J gene TRBJ2-5; perhaps TRBD2 as D (6 bases). CDR1 is SGHRS and CDR2 is YFSETQ in the germline V gene. The CDR3 covers 15 residues. V dropped 2 bases and J dropped 5 bases, with 16 bases sitting between them. DNA for the CDR3: TGCGCCAGCAGCTTTACGGGGGTTACGGGGGAGACCCAGTACTTC. Translated: CASSFTGVTGETQYF. Using reference TRBV5-1 and TRBJ2-5 for the parts outside the CDR3, the full variable domain is KAGVTQTPRYLIKTRGQQVTLSCSPISGHRSVSWYQQTPGQGLQFLFEYFSETQRNKGNFPGRFSGRQFSNSRSEMNVSTLELGDSALYLCASSFTGVTGETQYFGPGTRLLVL.

The V gene is TRBV4-1, the J gene TRBJ1-1; perhaps TRBD1 as D (5 bases). Trimming cost V 0 bases and J 1 base, with 6 bases left between them. The CDR3 is made up of 14 amino acids. From germline, CDR1 is MGHRA and CDR2 YSYEKL. CDR3 nucleotide sequence: TGCGCCAGCAGCCAAGAAGACAGGAACACTGAAGCTTTCTTT. It encodes CASSQEDRNTEAFF.

This clonotype was observed a handful of times. The rearrangement uses TRBV5-4 and TRBJ1-3; D unresolved. The V and J ends lost 1 base and 2 bases respectively, with 10 bases between them. Germline V gene data show CDR1 as SGHNT and CDR2 as YYREEE (reference sequence). The CDR3 has 15 residues. CDR3 sequence: CASSLSYGPGNTIYF. DNA for the CDR3: TGTGCCAGCAGCTTGTCGTATGGACCTGGAAACACCATATATTTT.

The sample holds a few counts of this clonotype. The J gene is TRBJ2-2, the V gene TRBV24-1; no reliable D call. The germline CDR1 and CDR2 sequences are KGHDR and SFDVKD. The CDR3 has 18 amino acids. V lost 0 bases, J lost 4 bases, and 17 bases lay in between. CDR3 sequence reads: CATSDLFTEDDLTGELFF. The DNA of the CDR3 is TGTGCCACCAGTGATTTGTTTACCGAAGATGACCTCACCGGGGAGCTGTTTTTT.

This clonotype showed up many times. The rearrangement links TRBV20-1 to TRBJ2-3; 8 nucleotides line up with TRBD2. The V gene's germline CDR1 is DFQATT and CDR2 SNEGSKA (reference sequence). V lost 8 bases to trimming and J lost 2 bases; unmatched junction nucleotides: 12. This CDR3 contains 15 residues. CDR3 in amino acids: CSPPRLAGYTDTQYF. The DNA for the CDR3 is TGCAGTCCTCCACGGCTAGCGGGTTACACAGATACGCAGTATTTT.

The chain employs TRBV4-1 and TRBJ1-2; TRBD1 matches 11 bases. Unmatched junction bases numbered 11, after V lost 1 base and J lost 4 bases. Germline V gene data show CDR1 as MGHRA and CDR2 as YSYEKL. CDR3 length: 18 residues. CDR3 nucleotides: TGCGCCAGCAGCCAAGGGGGGTGGACAGGGGGCGGCGTCTATGGCTACACCTTC. This codes for CASSQGGWTGGGVYGYTF.